One sample yielded the 10 T cell receptor beta chains listed below, sequenced in a study of graft-versus-host responses after intestinal transplantation. The table came from immunoSEQ multiplex PCR; TCRdb's copy has only in-frame clones and leaves some out. The sample includes approximately 97,000 clones, 85% to 95% of them seen just once. No antigen has been assigned to these receptors. The specimen was unstimulated CD8+ T cells sorted from spleen or lymph node cells, collected before transplant. These TCRs come from a human donor who was the organ donor for an intestinal transplant.

The chain uses TRBV11-1 and TRBJ2-3, with D maybe TRBD2 (6 bases). Germline V gives CDR1 SGHAT, CDR2 FQDESV (reference sequence). With 2 bases removed from V and 3 bases from J, the gap between germline ends came to 12 bases. The CDR3 sequence is 15 residues long. CDR3 coding DNA: TGTGCCAGCAGCTTACTGCGGGGTCCTACAGATACGCAGTATTTT. Amino acids: CASSLLRGPTDTQYF. Filled out from reference TRBV11-1 and TRBJ2-3, the complete variable domain reads EAEVAQSPRYKITEKSQAVAFWCDPISGHATLYWYRQILGQGPELLVQFQDESVVDDSQLPKDRFSAERLKGVDSTLKIQPAELGDSAMYLCASSLLRGPTDTQYFGPGTRLTVL.

This sequence joins TRBV27 and TRBJ2-7; D perhaps matches TRBD2 (5 bases). Trimming removed 6 bases at V and 3 bases at J, with 12 bases between. The CDR3 is made up of 13 amino acids. CDR1 is MNHEY and CDR2 is SMNVEV in the germline V gene (reference sequence). CDR3 sequence reads: CASRPTGFYEQYF. Here the CDR3 DNA reads TGTGCCAGCAGGCCCACGGGGTTCTACGAGCAGTACTTC.

This chain uses TRBV9 with TRBJ1-1, with D perhaps TRBD1 (6 bases). The V and J ends lost 0 bases and 5 bases respectively, with 14 bases between them. The CDR3 loop spans 15 amino acids. Germline CDR1 reads SGDLS; CDR2 reads YYNGEE. The CDR3 loop is CASSVGGGGETEAFF. The CDR3 nucleotides are TGTGCCAGCAGCGTAGGTGGTGGGGGCGAGACTGAAGCTTTCTTT.

The CDR3 spells CASSVPAGGADTQYF. In DNA form, the CDR3 reads TGCGCCAGCAGCGTCCCAGCGGGGGGCGCAGATACGCAGTATTTT. J is TRBJ2-3 and V is TRBV5-1, with 9 positions matching TRBD2. V trimming: 4 bases; J trimming: 4 bases; junction bases outside the gene matches: 7. Germline-derived CDR1 and CDR2 are SGHRS and YFSETQ. This CDR3 is 15 amino acids long.

This chain connects TRBV7-2 to TRBJ2-7; D possibly corresponds to TRBD1 (5 bases). CDR1 and CDR2 (germline): SGHTA, FQGNSA. Between the trimmed V and J ends, which lost 4 bases and 4 bases, there was a span of 20 bases. The CDR3 extends over 16 amino acids. The chain's CDR3 is CASSSASGRVPYEQYF. As DNA, the CDR3 is TGTGCCAGCAGCTCGGCTTCGGGCAGGGTCCCTTACGAGCAGTACTTC.

The genes are TRBV9 and TRBJ1-2, with 10 bases fitting TRBD1. The length of the CDR3 is 15 residues. The germline V gene encodes CDR1 SGDLS and CDR2 YYNGEE. Losses at the gene ends were 0 bases for V and 4 bases for J; bases not matched to a gene: 3. The CDR3 DNA is TGTGCCAGCAGCGTAGAGACAGGGGGCGTCTATGGCTACACCTTC. Its protein product is CASSVETGGVYGYTF.

This chain links TRBV9 with TRBJ2-3; 12 positions match TRBD2. Germline CDR1 is SGDLS and CDR2 is YYNGEE. This CDR3 is built from 16 residues. The V gene end was trimmed by 2 bases and the J gene end by 3 bases; junction bases not matched to a gene: 4. In nucleotides, the CDR3 is TGTGCCAGCAGCGTCCCTCTAGCGGGGGGGACAGATACGCAGTATTTT. Its protein is CASSVPLAGGTDTQYF.

J is TRBJ2-5 and V is TRBV7-9; D is possibly TRBD2 (5 bases). The V gene's germline CDR1 is SEHNR and CDR2 FQNEAQ (reference sequence). The V gene lost 5 bases and the J gene lost 4 bases, with 17 bases spanning the gap. The CDR3 totals 15 residues. In nucleotides, the CDR3 is TGTGCCAGCAGCCCAGGTCAAGGGAGTGGAGAGACCCAGTACTTC. This translates into CASSPGQGSGETQYF.

The J gene is TRBJ2-7, the V gene TRBV7-2; 7 bases agree with TRBD2. There are 15 residues in the CDR3. Germline CDR1 SGHTA, CDR2 FQGNSA. The V and J ends lost 5 bases and 3 bases, in that order; junction bases with no gene match: 10. CDR3 sequence reads: CASSVTPGLNYEQYF. DNA for the CDR3: TGTGCCAGCAGCGTCACCCCGGGACTAAACTACGAGCAGTACTTC.

The V call is TRBV28, the J call TRBJ2-5; the D gene is possibly TRBD1 (5 bases). With 1 base removed from V and 4 bases from J, the gap between germline ends came to 16 bases. The CDR3 is made up of 16 amino acids. Germline V gives CDR1 MDHEN, CDR2 SYDVKM. Here the CDR3 reads CASSLSWAGFSETQYF. CDR3 nucleotides: TGTGCCAGCAGTTTATCGTGGGCAGGGTTTTCAGAGACCCAGTACTTC.